The 4 T cell receptor beta chains listed next were all sequenced from one sample in a study of blood T cell repertoires in COVID-19. Sequencing used immunoSEQ multiplex PCR; TCRdb keeps in-frame clones, though not all of them. The table records tens of thousands of clones, roughly 86% of them present only once. Source material: peripheral blood. All receptors come from a man aged 45-60 years with active or convalescent COVID-19.

This clone has a single count. CDR3 sequence: CSASPGQVSNQPQHF. The CDR3 DNA reads as TGCAGTGCTAGTCCAGGACAGGTTAGCAATCAGCCCCAGCATTTT. The rearrangement joins TRBV20-1 to TRBJ1-5; TRBD1 matches at 7 bases. The CDR3 runs 15 residues. Germline CDR1 and CDR2: DFQATT and SNEGSKA (reference sequence). Trimming at V came to 3 bases and at J to 0 bases, leaving 5 bases not matched to a gene.

The genes are TRBV7-8 and TRBJ2-3; D is uncertain. The germline gives CDR1 SGHVS, CDR2 FQNEAQ. The CDR3 length is 13 residues. V shed 0 bases and J shed 5 bases, with 6 bases lying between them. The CDR3 loop is CASSLARLDTQYF. The DNA for the CDR3 is TGTGCCAGCAGCTTAGCTCGGTTAGATACGCAGTATTTT.

The chain links TRBV11-2 to TRBJ2-2; D is undetermined. CDR1 and CDR2 from the germline V gene are SGHAT and FQNNGV. The CDR3 spans 14 residues. The V end lost 2 bases, the J end lost 2 bases, and 6 bases lay between the germline ends. The CDR3 DNA reads as TGTGCCAGCAGCTTACAGGCAAACACCGGGGAGCTGTTTTTT. Its translation is CASSLQANTGELFF.

This chain links TRBV27 with TRBJ1-6, with unresolved D. V dropped 4 bases and J dropped 10 bases, with 11 bases sitting between them. The CDR3 length is 13 residues. Germline V lookup: CDR1 MNHEY, CDR2 SMNVEV (reference sequence). CDR3 bases: TGTGCCAGCAGTTCCGGCATCGGGTCACCCCTCCACTTT. This gives the protein CASSSGIGSPLHF.